This T cell receptor (beta chain) was found in a study of T cells in Graves' hyperthyroidism and ophthalmopathy (dated by TCRdb to the late 2010s). About the investigation overall: Peripheral blood was sampled at the time of initial diagnosis, prior to any treatment. After blood sampling, hyperthyroidism patients were treated with methimazole at a starting dose of 30 mg daily, and ophthalmopathy patients were treated with high-dose intravenous methylprednisolone. Thyroid tissue and blood T-cell repertoires from six Graves' hyperthyroidism patients were also compared in the study. The paper describes TCR Vbeta CDR3 sequencing of some 130 peripheral blood samples, made up of 43 ophthalmopathy patients, roughly 75 hyperthyroidism patients and roughly 17 progressor patients. Prospective prediction of ophthalmopathy was tested in an independent validation cohort of 18 to 20 hyperthyroidism patients and approximately 17 patients who later progressed to ophthalmopathy. For training and testing, the roughly 97 patients in the discovery cohort were randomly divided in a 7:3 ratio. To identify distinguishing TCR V-J signatures, a discovery cohort of some 99 patients was used, comprising 40 to 45 with Graves' ophthalmopathy and around 57 with stable Graves' hyperthyroidism. The research as a whole found: In validation, the model predicted progression to ophthalmopathy with just under 71% sensitivity and 72% to 85% specificity, a median of about six months before onset. Ophthalmopathy was separated from stable hyperthyroidism by a 13 V-J signature model, with 85% to 90% sensitivity and about 81% specificity obtained in cross-validation and 80%/75% obtained in testing. Most expanded thyroid clonotypes (frequency above 0.001) were also detected in blood, suggesting blood repertoires may reflect thyroid immune responses. Sample size was not statistically predetermined, and investigators were not blinded to group allocation.

This clonotype was seen many times. What antigen it recognizes has not been identified. No base quality values were provided; no much bigger clone lies one nucleotide off. The junction carries 12 bases between V and J, which are trimmed by 5 bases and 6 bases respectively. There are 13 amino acids in the CDR3, from cysteine to phenylalanine inclusive. CDR3 DNA is the only sequence kept; it has 39 bases, read in frame from the first base. CDR1 SGHRS and CDR2 YFSETQ are derived from the germline V gene. Hyperthyroidism patients were aged 18 to 65 years and newly diagnosed, with disease duration of less than 2 months. The study excluded patients with uncontrolled infections, other autoimmune diseases, pregnancy or lactation. Diagnoses relied on clinical symptoms, serum thyroxine and TRAb, thyroid ultrasound and orbital computed tomography. Blood from progressor patients was drawn when they were first diagnosed with hyperthyroidism, before any ophthalmopathy symptoms appeared. PBMCs were isolated from 10 ml of fresh peripheral blood by Ficoll-Paque density gradient centrifugation. Progressor patients were first diagnosed with Graves' hyperthyroidism and then developed ophthalmopathy during follow-up. Total RNA was extracted with Trizol reagent, and quality was checked on an Agilent 2100 Bioanalyzer.

The TCR beta CDR3 regions were amplified from RNA transcripts. A first-round RT-PCR of the TCR CDR3 used the HTBI primer set with the Qiagen OneStep RT-PCR kit. The libraries were constructed in a second round of multiplex PCR and then size-selected and purified. Paired-end sequencing of the libraries was performed with 100 bp reads on an Illumina HiSeq2000. In the authors' own workflow: SOAPnuke was used to process the raw data, throwing out any read that contained adapters or uncalled bases, had a mean Phred below 15, or lacked an exact constant-primer or identifier match. High-quality paired reads were merged using COPE v1.2.5, and each unique nucleotide sequence was defined as a clonotype. Clonotypes were aligned to IMGT TRBV, TRBD and TRBJ reference segments using MiTCR v1.1. The analysis was restricted to V-J combinations with a frequency above 0.0001, which together covered just over 99% of the repertoires. A TCS score was defined as the ratio between F50 (clonal expansion) and ExV (chaos), using BLOSUM62-based TCRdist between CDR3 peptides within each V-J. Welch's t-statistics and random forest reduced around 510 V-J features to 13, which were used in a naive Bayes classifier (R e1071). TCRdb trimmed public reads at Q25 via fastp, called clones via MiXCR and kept in-frame beta chains. Here each entry gathers all rows of one CDR3 protein and keeps the most common genes and DNA. Clone size and V and J calls follow TCRdb, not the original study. Here the sample has 250,000 to 300,000 distinct CDR3 sequences; 14% to 15% occur a single time. The ten largest make up approximately 12% of the sample.

The sequenced material came from blood. The chain uses TRBV5-1 and TRBJ2-1, with the D gene too uncertain to name. This receptor was identified in a woman between 40 and 55 years old with Graves' hyperthyroidism that later progressed to Graves' ophthalmopathy. The nucleotide sequence is TGCGCCAGCAGAGGTATCATTCCCAATGAGCAGTTCTTC. This sequence encodes CASRGIIPNEQFF.